This T cell receptor (beta chain) was found in a study of monozygotic twins with inflammatory bowel disease. The V gene's germline CDR1 is SGHTA and CDR2 FQGNSA. CDR3 length: 13 amino acids. Using the 5' RACE reads, TCRdb records one entry per CDR3 protein without DNA. The table for this sample gives about 300,000 distinct CDR3 sequences. Sequencing was carried out using blood. This chain joins TRBV7-2 and TRBJ2-5; the TRBD2 assignment by TCRdb is unverifiable without DNA. The receptor was derived from a human donor with ulcerative colitis or Crohn's disease, or a healthy co-twin of an affected twin (not recorded which). The chain's CDR3 is CATGLAGQETQYF.